A single sample gave rise to the 10 T cell receptor beta chains below, sequenced in a study of blood T cell repertoires in COVID-19. Sequenced by immunoSEQ multiplex PCR; TCRdb stores in-frame clones only, minus some. This table holds around 210,000 clones, roughly 85% found once. The sequenced material came from peripheral blood. The source of these receptors is a man aged 50-60 years with COVID-19, enrolled during active disease.

CDR3 nucleotides: TGTGCCAGCTCACCTTTGGGCCCCGCGTACACCACGTCTAATGAAAAACTGTTTTTT. Amino acids: CASSPLGPAYTTSNEKLFF. The chain employs TRBV18 and TRBJ1-4; no clear D. Trimming took 3 bases from V and 3 from J, leaving 23 bases between them. Germline assignment: CDR1 KGHSH and CDR2 LQKENI. The CDR3 length is 19 residues.

In its sample, this clone was seen a few times. The same CDR3 can be traced to other DNA sequences in this sample. This chain connects TRBV28 to TRBJ2-2; no clear D gene. The CDR3 runs 13 residues. CDR1 and CDR2 from the germline V gene are MDHEN and SYDVKM. Trimming stripped 6 bases from V and 2 bases from J, with 7 bases between. CDR3 bases: TGTGCCAGCAGCCAAACAAACACCGGGGAGCTGTTTTTT. Its protein product is CASSQTNTGELFF.

The V gene is TRBV6-2 or TRBV6-3, the J gene TRBJ2-2; 8 nucleotides line up with TRBD2. This CDR3 has 18 residues. From germline, CDR1 is MNHEY and CDR2 SVGEGT. V lost 3 bases to trimming and J lost 0 bases; unmatched junction nucleotides: 9. The CDR3 DNA reads as TGTGCCAGCAGTTATTTGCGGGGGGCCCAACCGAACACCGGGGAGCTGTTTTTT. Its protein is CASSYLRGAQPNTGELFF.

This clone was counted a few times. The CDR3: CASSAQAGGPYNEQFF. CDR3 nucleotides: TGTGCCAGCAGTGCCCAAGCGGGGGGCCCTTACAATGAGCAGTTCTTC. The chain joins TRBV6-4 to TRBJ2-1, with 9 bases fitting TRBD2. This CDR3 is built from 16 residues. Unmatched junction bases numbered 8, after V lost 4 bases and J lost 4 bases. CDR1 and CDR2 from the germline V gene are MRHNA and SNTAGT.

This clone appeared a few times. The V gene is TRBV12-3 or TRBV12-4, the J gene TRBJ1-5; TRBD1 aligns across 9 bases. The CDR3 is 13 amino acids. V was pared by 3 bases and J by 6 bases, with 0 bases of the junction left unmatched. The CDR3 DNA reads as TGTGCCAGCAGTTTGACAGGGGGTCAGCCCCAGCATTTT. Amino acid sequence: CASSLTGGQPQHF.

CDR3 region: CASTPGGPLGTGELFF. CDR3 sequence (DNA): TGTGCCAGCACCCCCGGGGGGCCGTTGGGCACCGGGGAGCTGTTTTTT. The V and J genes are TRBV5-4 and TRBJ2-2, with D perhaps TRBD2 (7 bases). Trimming stripped 6 bases from V and 4 bases from J, with 19 bases between. Germline V CDR1 and CDR2: SGHNT, YYREEE (reference sequence). The CDR3 sequence is 16 residues long.

This clone has just a few counts. The sample contains more than one DNA sequence encoding this CDR3. This chain connects TRBV7-8 to TRBJ2-2; TRBD1 aligns across 9 bases. V trimming: 3 bases; J trimming: 6 bases; junction bases outside the gene matches: 2. CDR1 and CDR2 from the germline V gene are SGHVS and FQNEAQ. The CDR3 has 14 residues. In nucleotides, the CDR3 is TGTGCCAGCAGCTTGGACAGGGGCTCCGGGGAGCTGTTTTTT. Amino acids: CASSLDRGSGELFF.

V and J are TRBV4-1 and TRBJ2-2; 7 nucleotides line up with TRBD2. The V gene end was trimmed by 3 bases and the J gene end by 6 bases; junction bases not matched to a gene: 13. From germline, CDR1 is MGHRA and CDR2 YSYEKL. The CDR3 is 17 residues long. Here the CDR3 DNA reads TGCGCCAGCAGCCACCCCGAGGGAGCGGGGAGGTCCGGGGAGCTGTTTTTT. It translates to CASSHPEGAGRSGELFF.

V gene TRBV18 combines with J gene TRBJ2-5; 14 bases match TRBD2. The length of the CDR3 is 17 residues. Germline loops: CDR1 KGHSH, CDR2 LQKENI. V was pared by 4 bases and J by 0 bases, with 4 bases of the junction left unmatched. CDR3 sequence reads: CASSQGTSGGNQETQYF. The CDR3 DNA reads TGTGCCAGCTCACAAGGGACTAGCGGGGGCAACCAAGAGACCCAGTACTTC.

The V and J genes are TRBV18 and TRBJ1-1; TRBD1 is a possible D gene (6 bases). The germline CDR1 and CDR2 sequences are KGHSH and LQKENI. V was pared by 2 bases and J by 4 bases, with 14 bases between. The CDR3 is 15 amino acids. As DNA, the CDR3 is TGTGCCAGCTCACCAGGGGGCGCCTGGGGCACTGAAGCTTTCTTT. Translation: CASSPGGAWGTEAFF. Using reference TRBV18 and TRBJ1-1 for the parts outside the CDR3, the full variable domain is NAGVMQNPRHLVRRRGQEARLRCSPMKGHSHVYWYRQLPEEGLKFMVYLQKENIIDESGMPKERFSAEFPKEGPSILRIQQVVRGDSAAYFCASSPGGAWGTEAFFGQGTRLTVV.